Sequencing of this T cell receptor (beta chain) was carried out in a study of T cell responses to AZD1222 COVID-19 vaccine. The assay was immunoSEQ multiplex PCR, and TCRdb's table has in-frame clones only and misses some. The table lists about 150,000 clones, around nine tenths of them singletons. Concerning this clone: The antigen is undetermined.

General study findings and limits: Researchers report vaccine-associated CD4 TCRs spanning spike, with dominance at 160-218 and 743-854. With two AZD1222 doses given, Spike-specific TCR breadth and depth both rose.

Germline V gene sequence: CDR1 SGHAT, CDR2 FQNNGV. The CDR3 totals 16 residues. V was cut by 1 base and J by 1 base, with 13 bases left in between. The sample consisted of peripheral blood, taken on day 0 of MenACWY control vaccination. This clonotype originated in an adult in good health. The chain couples TRBV11-2 to TRBJ1-1; D not resolved. The DNA for the CDR3 is TGTGCCAGCAGCTTAGTTGGCAGGCTCCCGAACACTGAAGCTTTCTTT. Encoded protein: CASSLVGRLPNTEAFF.